The sequence of this T cell receptor beta chain was determined in a study of blood T cell repertoires in COVID-19. Study-wide context: The United States, Italy and Spain were the sources of the acute and convalescent COVID-19 samples. T cells, B-cell-depleted T cells, or PBMCs provided the cDNA or gDNA that served as material.

TCRdb's copy holds only in-frame clones and misses some; the assay was immunoSEQ multiplex PCR. This sample yields some 97,000 clones, of which around four fifths are seen a single time; around 30% belongs to the top ten. The sample comprised peripheral blood. This receptor was identified in a man between 65 and 85 years old with active or convalescent COVID-19.

The CDR3 spells CASSSGLAGAGDTQYF. The CDR3 region has the DNA TGTGCCAGCAGCTCCGGACTAGCGGGGGCCGGGGATACGCAGTATTTT. The gene calls are TRBV7-2 and TRBJ2-3; 13 nucleotides align to TRBD2. The CDR3 sequence is 16 residues long. The V gene's germline CDR1 is SGHTA and CDR2 FQGNSA. V shed 4 bases and J 6 bases; nucleotides not matched to a gene: 7. The variable domain in full, completed from reference TRBV7-2 and TRBJ2-3, reads GAGVSQSPSNKVTEKGKDVELRCDPISGHTALYWYRQSLGQGLEFLIYFQGNSAPDKSGLPSDRFSAERTGGSVSTLTIQRTQQEDSAVYLCASSSGLAGAGDTQYFGPGTRLTVL.